This TCR beta chain was sequenced during a study of control samples from healthy donors and cancer patients. CDR1 is LGHNT, CDR2 FRNRAP, per germline. This CDR3 contains 14 residues. V was shortened by 0 bases and J by 8 bases, with 13 bases between the two germline ends. Here immunoSEQ multiplex PCR was the method, and the copy in TCRdb shows in-frame clones only, minus some. Altogether roughly 95,000 clones are present, around nine tenths being singletons, with the ten largest covering 13% to 15%. This clonotype was sampled from a man aged 25 to 40 in good health. The sample consisted of blood. The chain employs TRBV12-5 and TRBJ1-2, with no clear D. The DNA of the CDR3 is TGTGCTAGTGGTTTGGTTGAAGGCCTTCGGGGCTACACCTTC. Translated, it gives CASGLVEGLRGYTF.